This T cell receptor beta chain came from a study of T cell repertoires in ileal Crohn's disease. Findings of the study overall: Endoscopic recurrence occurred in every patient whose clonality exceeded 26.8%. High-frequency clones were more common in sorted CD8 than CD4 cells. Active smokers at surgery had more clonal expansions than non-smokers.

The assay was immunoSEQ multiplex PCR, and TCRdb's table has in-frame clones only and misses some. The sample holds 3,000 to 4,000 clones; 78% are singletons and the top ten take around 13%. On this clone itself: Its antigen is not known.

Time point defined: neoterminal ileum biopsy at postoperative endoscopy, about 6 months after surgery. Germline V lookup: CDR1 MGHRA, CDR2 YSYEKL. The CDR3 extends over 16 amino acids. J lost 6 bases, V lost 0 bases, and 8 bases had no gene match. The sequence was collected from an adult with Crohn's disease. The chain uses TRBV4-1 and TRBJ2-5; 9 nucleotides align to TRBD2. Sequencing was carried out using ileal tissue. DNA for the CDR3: TGCGCCAGCAGCCAAGATGGCGGGGGGGCTGGAAAGACCCAGTACTTC. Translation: CASSQDGGGAGKTQYF.